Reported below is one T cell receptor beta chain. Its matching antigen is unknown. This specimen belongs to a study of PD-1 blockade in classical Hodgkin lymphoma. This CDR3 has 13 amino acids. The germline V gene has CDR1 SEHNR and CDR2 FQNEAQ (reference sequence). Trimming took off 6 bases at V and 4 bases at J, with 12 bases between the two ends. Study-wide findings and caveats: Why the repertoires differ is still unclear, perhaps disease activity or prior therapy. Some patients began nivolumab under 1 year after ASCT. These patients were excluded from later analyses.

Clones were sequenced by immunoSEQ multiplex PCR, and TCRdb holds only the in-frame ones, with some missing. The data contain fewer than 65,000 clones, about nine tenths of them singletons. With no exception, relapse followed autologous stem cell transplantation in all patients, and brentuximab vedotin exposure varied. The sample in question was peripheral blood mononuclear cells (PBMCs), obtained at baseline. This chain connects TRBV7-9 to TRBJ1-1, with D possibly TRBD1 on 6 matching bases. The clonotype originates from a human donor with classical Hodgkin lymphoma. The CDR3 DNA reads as TGTGCCAGCAGGAAACAGGGCGGCACTGAAGCTTTCTTT. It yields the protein CASRKQGGTEAFF.